One TCR beta chain is described in this entry. Antigen: not known. These data come from a study of spatial heterogeneity in lung cancer. Regarding the study as a whole: Ubiquitous, expanded tumor-derived TCRs were more frequently observed in blood at resection than at follow-up.

Time point reported: sample taken at primary tumor resection. No cell sorting; template was whole RNA from tumor, lung tissue or PBMC. Donors were roughly 70 untreated early-stage non-small cell lung cancer patients. Each TCR cDNA molecule bore a unique molecular identifier. TCRdb reprocessed the 5' RACE reads via MiXCR and lists one record per CDR3 protein. Of over 10,000 distinct CDR3 sequences listed, about 15% were seen once; the top ten hold roughly half. Per the germline V gene, CDR1 is SGHTA and CDR2 is FQGNSA. The CDR3 contains 13 residues. The V gene end was trimmed by 5 bases and the J gene end by 7 bases; junction bases not matched to a gene: 5.

This sequence joins TRBV7-2 and TRBJ1-5; 7 bases align to TRBD1. Specimen: PBMCs, collected at surgery. This clonotype was sampled from a male donor with early-stage non-small cell lung cancer. The CDR3 sequence is CASSRDRGQPQHF. CDR3 sequence (DNA): TGTGCCAGCAGCCGGGACAGAGGCCAGCCCCAGCATTTT.